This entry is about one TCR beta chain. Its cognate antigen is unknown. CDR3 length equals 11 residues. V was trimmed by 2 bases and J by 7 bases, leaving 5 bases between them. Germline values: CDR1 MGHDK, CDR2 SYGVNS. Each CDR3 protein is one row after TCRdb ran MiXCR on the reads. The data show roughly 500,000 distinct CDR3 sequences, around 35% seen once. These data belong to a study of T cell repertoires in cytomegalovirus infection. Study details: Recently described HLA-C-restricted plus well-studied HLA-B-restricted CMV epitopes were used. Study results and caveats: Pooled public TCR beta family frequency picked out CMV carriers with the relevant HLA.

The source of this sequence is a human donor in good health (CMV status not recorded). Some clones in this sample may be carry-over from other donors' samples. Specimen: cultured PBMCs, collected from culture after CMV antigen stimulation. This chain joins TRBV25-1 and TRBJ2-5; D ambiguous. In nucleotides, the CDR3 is TGTGCCAGCAGTGAAGAGAGGACCCAGTACTTC. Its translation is CASSEERTQYF. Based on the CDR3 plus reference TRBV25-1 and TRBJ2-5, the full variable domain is EADIYQTPRYLVIGTGKKITLECSQTMGHDKMYWYQQDPGMELHLIHYSYGVNSTEKGDLSSESTVSRIRTEHFPLTLESARPSHTSQYLCASSEERTQYFGPGTRLLVL.